This TCR beta chain was retrieved from a study of T cells in tumors after PD-1 blockade. At the level of the study: Some patients also took daily vismodegib 150 mg during anti-PD-1 treatment.

This clone was seen once. Measured with immunoSEQ multiplex PCR; TCRdb has only the in-frame clones, and not every one. This sample yields about 13,000 clones, of which 50% to 70% are seen a single time; less than 30% belongs to the top ten. CDR3 length equals 17 residues. V lost 1 base to trimming and J lost 0 bases; unmatched junction nucleotides: 8. Germline V gene sequence: CDR1 MGHDK, CDR2 SYGVNS. Genomic DNA template from tumor biopsies or peripheral blood, roughly 616 ng to 6,500 ng input. The sample here was tumor tissue, taken before anti-PD-1 treatment. The clonotype was recovered from a human donor with cutaneous squamous cell carcinoma. The chain combines TRBV25-1 with TRBJ1-1, with 7 nucleotides matching TRBD1. CDR3 protein: CASSESTGLLMNTEAFF. The CDR3 bases are TGTGCCAGCAGTGAATCGACAGGGCTACTAATGAACACTGAAGCTTTCTTT.